This record covers a single T cell receptor beta chain. Only a few counts were recorded for this clone. The specificity of this receptor is unknown. No base quality values were provided; no much bigger clone lies one nucleotide off. From cysteine to phenylalanine, the CDR3 is 14 amino acids long. The read is trimmed to its CDR3 DNA, 42 bases read in frame from base 1. Taken from the germline V gene, the CDR1 and CDR2 loops are SGHTS and YDEGEE. Clipping removes 3 bases from V and 2 bases from J, with 3 as the unmatched junction base count. Libraries were built with the immunoSEQ multiplex PCR assay. For the multiplex PCR, a mixture combining 60 forward primers for TCR Vbeta segments and 13 reverse primers for TCR Jbeta segments was used. The CDR3 region of rearranged TCR beta genes was amplified from genomic DNA by a multiplex PCR assay. Amplified TCR beta libraries were sequenced as 87-base-pair reads on the Illumina HiSeq System. Per the original workflow: Across the 670 or so repertoires, a later analysis counted around 80 million unique TCR beta chains, roughly 11 million of which were shared by at least two donors. To remove PCR and sequencing errors, raw reads were error-corrected and collapsed into unique sequences using a nearest-neighbor algorithm that merged closely related sequences. Alignment of CDR3 sequences to IMGT reference sequences was used to assign V, D and J gene segments. For a sequence to be retained, at least a six-nucleotide match to both a V gene segment and a J gene segment was required. Rearrangements were classified as productive when the CDR3 lacked stop codons and remained in frame with V and J, and all other rearrangements were classified as non-productive. CDR3 was defined according to IMGT convention as the region running from the second conserved V-encoded cysteine to the conserved J-encoded phenylalanine. The earlier analysis of roughly 590 of the donors excluded sequences that lacked an unambiguous match to a single V gene segment. In an earlier analysis of 587 of the donors, V segments were called functional above 56.7% productive rearrangements and were called segregating when the between-donor standard deviation exceeded 5%. A statistical classification framework was developed to diagnose cytomegalovirus status using the catalog of TCR beta chain sequences. A later analysis assigned V and J genes by comparing TCR nucleotide sequences with IMGT/GENE-DB human TR gene sequences. A later analysis assigned CDR3 sequences and most-parsimonious VDJ recombination scenarios with the TCRdist pipeline. In a later analysis, each TCR beta chain was defined by its CDR3 amino acid sequence together with its V-gene family, and reads without a unique V-gene family were excluded. A later analysis removed roughly 590 highly shared, low-generation-probability nucleotide sequences to deal with suspected cross-contamination and a sequencing artifact. In a later analysis, a clonal expansion index was calculated for each public chain from normalized within-repertoire ranks of inferred template counts. In a later analysis, generation probabilities were computed with a VDJ recombination model fitted to out-of-frame rearrangements, and the resulting probabilities were checked against IGoR. A later analysis scored TCR-TCR, TCR-HLA and TCR-CMV co-occurrence with hypergeometric tests, applying a repertoire-size bias correction to TCR pairs. In a later analysis, false discovery rates were estimated by permuting HLA or CMV assignments 20 times. In a later analysis, co-occurring TCRs were grouped with DBSCAN, and TCRdist sequence similarity was added when clustering was performed within HLA-allele-positive subsets. Repertoires with fewer than 30,000 or more than 120,000 public chains, plus five repertoires with anomalous nucleotide sharing, were excluded from co-occurrence clustering. TCRdb mirrors the immuneACCESS table, restricted to in-frame sequences. Some clones are absent from its copies; in checked studies, under half trace to an unresolved V gene, and the reason for the others is unknown. V, J and clone size derive from that table, while D and trimming were established from the DNA sequence. Present in this sample are some 160,000 clones, 81% of which were seen just once. Approximately 1.2% of the sample belongs to the ten largest clones.

The entry originates in a study of cytomegalovirus exposure and HLA in healthy donors (dated by TCRdb to about 2017). Context from the whole study: According to an earlier analysis of a few hundred of the donors, 150 million to 200 million T cells yielded 90 million to 130 million unique TCR beta sequences and approximately 280 Gb of sequence data. An earlier analysis of approximately 500 of the donors applied high-throughput TCR beta sequencing to assess whether each TCR beta V gene segment acted as functional or pseudogenic. The study aimed to test whether signatures of past pathogen exposure could be identified by cataloging public T cell receptors. The number of donors typed differed by locus, with roughly 620-630 for A, B, C, DRB1 and DQB1, more than 500 for DQA1, 600 to 610 for DPA1, and approximately 470 for DPB1. Among about 390 genotyped donors of the cohort, an average of around 240,000 unique TCR beta nucleotide sequences were sequenced per donor, roughly 18% of them non-productive. A later analysis re-examined previously published TCR beta repertoires from 600 to 700 donors and added high-resolution HLA genotyping to investigate patterns of TCR occurrence. Class I and class II HLA loci were covered by the typing at four-digit resolution. To predict cytomegalovirus infection status, the study brought together high-throughput TCR immunosequencing, statistical association of individual TCRs with disease status, and machine learning. Every discovery cohort repertoire had been produced on one sequencing platform. The T cell repertoires of 670 or so subjects were profiled by immunosequencing and related to cytomegalovirus serostatus. The later analysis used no new phenotypic data to find candidate immune exposures, relying instead on TCR beta sequences and their occurrence across donors. Four to six DR-DQ haplotypes were handled as single units for association and clustering, since linkage in the cohort was strong. Donor age, sex, ethnicity and CMV serostatus were collected together with the repertoire data. A later genetic analysis used genome-wide SNP genotypes for about 60% of the roughly 670 donors, treating that subset as a discovery cohort. Besides the first cohort of some 670 subjects, a separate validation cohort made up of over a hundred different subjects was used. Of the 398 genotyped donors, approximately 81% were placed in the genetic ancestry cluster associated with self-reported Caucasian donors. An early release covering roughly 640 HLA-typed donors comprised about 300 gigabases of sequencing data and approximately 85 million unique TCR sequences.

The cohort was made up of approximately 700 healthy bone marrow donors. Cohort members were all nominally healthy when sampled, although unrecorded immune exposures were likely present. The donor tested CMV seropositive and was one of the 289 seropositive cohort members. A peripheral blood sample was collected from each donor, and TCR beta sequencing was performed on peripheral blood mononuclear cells. Genomic DNA was extracted from the blood cell samples with the Qiagen DNeasy Blood Extraction Kit. The research as a whole found: Some 16 rarely observed V segments, including chromosome 9 orphons, were excluded from the earlier analysis of almost 600 of the donors because counts were too low. Roughly uniform sequencing depth across donors was assumed in presence/absence analyses, although this assumption may not hold. In an earlier analysis of around 600 of the donors, most TCR beta V segments appeared in productive rearrangements about 87% or about 30% of the time, broadly matching IMGT annotations. The study listed approximately 150 TCR beta chains as associated with cytomegalovirus. Cytomegalovirus status was reported to be diagnosed by the classifier with high specificity and sensitivity in both the original and validation cohorts. Correlated functional status among segregating V segments might be attributable to linkage disequilibrium, but an unknown experimental factor could not be ruled out. For the cohort, immune exposure information was limited to CMV serostatus. According to a later analysis, TCR association rates differed among HLA loci, with DRB1 alleles showing the most associated TCRs and HLA-C alleles showing the fewest. A further reported finding was that TCR beta sequences accurately predicted the HLA-A and HLA-B alleles for most subjects in the first cohort. According to a later genetic analysis, donors in an Asian-associated ancestry cluster had fewer N-insertions in productive TCRs than the approximately 630-donor mean. A cluster of highly shared sequence variants was judged likely to be a technical artifact of the sequencing pipeline. Across donors, most TCR sequences were observed very rarely, whereas some public TCRs were present in many individuals. In a later genetic analysis, a missense DCLRE1C variant was associated with V-gene and J-gene trimming of TCR beta chains, and the association was replicated in an independent cohort. In a later analysis, most CMV-associated TCR beta chains were found to appear HLA-restricted, with HLA associations seemingly driven largely by CMV exposure. According to the authors, the approach could potentially be generalized to other disease states and immunological phenotypes. When HLA alleles, especially DR and DQ, strongly co-occurred, TCR associations were difficult to assign to individual alleles. In this cohort, only TCR beta chains were sequenced, and detectable features were limited by the absence of alpha or paired-chain data. HLA typing was unavailable for some donors at each locus, so association tests used only the typed subset. A later analysis reported that several top co-occurrence clusters appeared linked to parvovirus B19, influenza, CMV and Epstein-Barr virus. In vitro tests confirmed that three of the cytomegalovirus-associated TCR beta chains recognize cytomegalovirus antigens. In a later analysis, HLA-associated TCR beta chains showed more clonal expansion and lower generation probabilities than non-associated chains that were equally common. A later analysis associated 15,000 or so TCR beta sequences with specific HLA alleles at a false discovery rate of 0.05. Some IMGT-functional V segments, including TRBV6-2 and TRBV6-3, could not be distinguished by the 87-base-pair reads and were therefore excluded.

Here the chain combines TRBV5-8 and TRBJ1-1, with 8 middle bases fitting TRBD1. Sample: PBMCs. The TCR originated in a man aged 45 to 65 in good health and CMV-seropositive. The DNA sequence reads TGTGCCAGCAGCTCACAGGGGGGAAACACTGAAGCTTTCTTT. Its protein is CASSSQGGNTEAFF.